Below are 29 T cell receptor beta chains sequenced from a single sample in a study of T cell repertoires in aging, cancer and after chemotherapy (dated 2019 in TCRdb). Instead of sorted cells or RNA, genomic DNA extracted from peripheral blood served as the source for amplifying TCR beta rearrangements. The data were produced on an Illumina MiSeq. Using a mixed TRB-A/B primer pool, multiplex touch-down PCR amplified rearranged TRB sequences covering the V, D and J segments. TCRdb reworked the public reads: Q25 trimming with fastp, MiXCR clone assembly, productive beta chains retained. Rows with a matching CDR3 protein are joined into one entry that keeps the most common DNA and genes. The sample table contains over 10,000 distinct CDR3 sequences; only one count was recorded for roughly a quarter of them. About 3% of the sample is in the top ten clones. The sample comprised blood. Receptors originate from a human donor in good health.

This chain links TRBV7-3 with TRBJ2-3, with 7 bases identical to TRBD2. CDR3 length: 15 amino acids. V shed 0 bases, J shed 2 bases, and the junction held 2 bases outside the gene matches. CDR1 is SGHTA, CDR2 FQGTGA, per germline. The CDR3, as DNA: TGTGCCAGCAGCTTAACGGGGGGGACCACAGATACGCAGTATTTT. It specifies CASSLTGGTTDTQYF.

In its sample, this clonotype ranks as medium-sized (0.01 to 0.1%). The chain employs TRBV12-3 or TRBV12-4 and TRBJ1-6; TRBD1 matches at 8 bases. V trimming: 4 bases; J trimming: 7 bases; junction bases outside the gene matches: 3. The CDR3 length is 14 residues. The CDR3 DNA is TGTGCCAGCAGTTACCGGGACAGGAATTCACCCCTCCACTTT. Translation: CASSYRDRNSPLHF.

This CDR3 reads CSLTGDWETQYF. The DNA for the CDR3 is TGCAGCCTAACAGGGGATTGGGAGACCCAGTACTTC. The rearrangement joins TRBV20-1 to TRBJ2-5, with 7 bases fitting TRBD1. Germline CDR1 is DFQATT and CDR2 is SNEGSKA (reference sequence). CDR3 size: 12 residues.

In the case of this clonotype: An end of the junction differs from the germline gene, which may be a read error. The chain uses TRBV6-6 and TRBJ2-1; 8 nucleotides align to TRBD2. The V gene's germline CDR1 is MNHNY and CDR2 SVGAGI (reference sequence). The CDR3 is made up of 14 amino acids. CDR3 nucleotide sequence: TGTGCCAGCAGCAACATCGGGGGGGCTAGCCTCAAAATCTTC. Residues: CASSNIGGASLKIF.

By proportion, this clonotype is medium-sized (0.01 to 0.1%). The rearrangement uses TRBV6-5 and TRBJ1-5, with D possibly matching TRBD1 (6 bases). The CDR3 spans 17 residues. Germline CDR1 MNHEY, CDR2 SVGAGI. The V and J ends lost 2 bases and 1 base respectively, with 15 bases between them. The CDR3 region has the DNA TGTGCCAGCAGTTACCTCCCTCCGAGGGGGAGCAATCAGCCCCAGCATTTT. This encodes CASSYLPPRGSNQPQHF.

The chain recombines TRBV7-2 with TRBJ1-6; D gene ambiguous. The CDR3 extends over 14 amino acids. Germline loops: CDR1 SGHTA, CDR2 FQGNSA. The V gene lost 7 bases and the J gene lost 8 bases, with 15 bases spanning the gap. The CDR3 region is CASTERRAHSPLHF. CDR3 DNA sequence: TGTGCCAGCACGGAGAGGAGGGCGCATTCACCCCTCCACTTT.

The CDR3 DNA reads TGTGCCAGCAGCTCACAGGGATCGGGTCAGCCCCAGCATTTT. Translated: CASSSQGSGQPQHF. The chain links TRBV7-9 to TRBJ1-5; D perhaps matches TRBD1 (6 bases). CDR1 SEHNR and CDR2 FQNEAQ come from the germline V gene (reference sequence). The V gene lost 4 bases and the J gene lost 6 bases, with 13 bases spanning the gap. The CDR3 sequence is 14 residues long.

The chain joins TRBV20-1 to TRBJ2-4; 8 nucleotides match TRBD2. CDR1 and CDR2 (germline): DFQATT, SNEGSKA (reference sequence). The CDR3 covers 15 residues. V was clipped by 3 bases and J by 0 bases; unmatched bases: 4. In DNA form, the CDR3 reads TGCAGTGCTAGCAGCGGGGGAGTAGCCAAAAACATTCAGTACTTC. Translation: CSASSGGVAKNIQYF.

This clonotype is judged medium-sized. The chain recombines TRBV6-5 with TRBJ1-2; TRBD1 matches at 7 bases. In germline, CDR1 is MNHEY, CDR2 SVGAGI. There are 13 residues in the CDR3. V dropped 6 bases and J dropped 9; count of bases not matched to a gene: 10. The DNA of the CDR3 is TGTGCCAGCAGCTCCACAGGGGATAGGCGCTACACCTTC. Protein product: CASSSTGDRRYTF.

In its sample, this clonotype ranks as medium-sized. The V call is TRBV19, the J call TRBJ1-2, with D uncertain. CDR1 and CDR2 (germline): LNHDA, SQIVND (reference sequence). This CDR3 region has 13 residues. V lost 3 bases to trimming and J lost 8 bases, with 13 bases between them. The CDR3 region is CASSILGVEGYTF. In nucleotides, the CDR3 is TGTGCCAGTAGTATCCTCGGGGTAGAAGGCTACACCTTC.

The chain is built from TRBV7-9 and TRBJ2-5; 8 bases match TRBD1. Trimming at V came to 4 bases and at J to 5 bases, leaving 9 bases not matched to a gene. This CDR3 comprises 15 residues. Looked up from germline, CDR1 is SEHNR and CDR2 is FQNEAQ (reference sequence). The CDR3 loop is CASSSLQRQGETQYF. DNA for the CDR3: TGTGCCAGCAGCTCACTCCAAAGACAGGGGGAGACCCAGTACTTC. Looking up the rest from reference TRBV7-9 and TRBJ2-5 gives the full variable domain: DTGVSQNPRHKITKRGQNVTFRCDPISEHNRLYWYRQTLGQGPEFLTYFQNEAQLEKSRLLSDRFSAERPKGSFSTLEIQRTEQGDSAMYLCASSSLQRQGETQYFGPGTRLLVL.

Note on this clonotype: It may be a read error: a sequence one base away is much more abundant. The chain couples TRBV6-5 to TRBJ1-3, with D possibly TRBD1 on 6 matching bases. Germline CDR1 is MNHEY and CDR2 is SVGAGI. There are 15 residues in the CDR3. Deletions cut 7 bases from V and 0 bases from J, with 13 bases between. The CDR3 region has the DNA TGTGCCAGCATAGCAGGGGTGCACTCTGGAAACACCATATATTTT. Translated: CASIAGVHSGNTIYF.

This chain uses TRBV12-3 or TRBV12-4 with TRBJ1-4, with 8 bases lining up with TRBD1. There are 21 residues in the CDR3. V shed 7 bases and J 7 bases; nucleotides not matched to a gene: 29. The CDR3 DNA sequence: TGTGCCAGCACCCAAATTAGGGGTGGGGGACAGGCCCCCTTAAGCGGTGAAAAACTGTTTTTT. Its protein is CASTQIRGGGQAPLSGEKLFF.

The V gene is TRBV19, the J gene TRBJ1-5; 10 bases map to TRBD1. The CDR3 covers 15 residues. V trimming: 9 bases; J trimming: 6 bases; junction bases outside the gene matches: 11. The germline gives CDR1 LNHDA, CDR2 SQIVND (reference sequence). The CDR3 sequence is CASCKGQGRGQPQHF. The CDR3 nucleotides read TGTGCCAGCTGTAAGGGACAGGGGAGGGGTCAGCCCCAGCATTTT.

This rearrangement joins TRBV27 to TRBJ1-6; TRBD1 agrees at 7 bases. Germline V CDR1 and CDR2: MNHEY, SMNVEV (reference sequence). V was pared by 4 bases and J by 7 bases, with 7 bases of the junction left unmatched. CDR3 length equals 15 residues. CDR3 protein: CASSYGQVGNSPLHF. CDR3 sequence (DNA): TGTGCCAGCAGTTACGGACAGGTTGGCAATTCACCCCTCCACTTT.

This clonotype was counted between two and nine times. V and J are TRBV7-3 and TRBJ2-7, with D perhaps matching TRBD1 (8 bases). V was cut by 3 bases and J by 6 bases, with 12 bases left in between. Germline V gives CDR1 SGHTA, CDR2 FQGTGA. The CDR3 totals 13 residues. The CDR3 protein is CASSLDREGEQYF. The CDR3 DNA reads TGTGCCAGCAGCTTGGACAGGGAGGGCGAGCAGTACTTC.

This chain joins TRBV6-5 and TRBJ2-3; no clear D. Between the trimmed V and J ends, which lost 5 bases and 3 bases, there was a span of 6 bases. Germline CDR1 and CDR2: MNHEY and SVGAGI. This CDR3 spans 12 amino acids. CDR3 residues: CASSDLTDTQYF. The CDR3 DNA reads as TGTGCCAGCAGTGACCTGACAGATACGCAGTATTTT.

This clonotype is categorized as medium-sized. The chain links TRBV7-2 to TRBJ1-1; perhaps TRBD1 as D (6 bases). This CDR3 spans 19 amino acids. V was clipped by 5 bases and J by 0 bases, with 25 bases between them. Germline V CDR1 and CDR2: SGHTA, FQGNSA. CDR3 in DNA: TGTGCCAGCAGCGTCATCAGGGGTCAGGCGTTCGAGGTGAACACTGAAGCTTTCTTT. Translating it yields CASSVIRGQAFEVNTEAFF.

This chain joins TRBV27 and TRBJ2-1, with D maybe TRBD2 (5 bases). The CDR3 has 15 amino acids. Trimming took off 7 bases at V and 0 bases at J, with 13 bases between the two ends. Looked up from germline, CDR1 is MNHEY and CDR2 is SMNVEV (reference sequence). The CDR3 loop reads CASIPPGDSYNEQFF. CDR3 bases: TGTGCCAGCATTCCTCCCGGGGACTCCTACAATGAGCAGTTCTTC.

This clonotype rates as medium-sized. The chain uses TRBV6-2 or TRBV6-3 and TRBJ1-2, with 10 nucleotides matching TRBD1. J gave up 7 bases and V 5 bases, and 4 bases lay outside the gene matches. CDR3 length: 13 residues. Germline CDR1 is MNHEY and CDR2 is SVGEGT. The chain's CDR3 is CASSETGGLGYTF. Written as DNA, the CDR3 is TGTGCCAGCAGTGAGACAGGGGGCCTTGGCTACACCTTC.

This clonotype was seen only a few times. The chain recombines TRBV7-9 with TRBJ2-1, with D maybe TRBD2 (7 bases). Trimming took 5 bases from V and 0 from J, leaving 14 bases between them. The length of the CDR3 is 16 residues. Germline V gives CDR1 SEHNR, CDR2 FQNEAQ (reference sequence). The CDR3 protein is CASSTTGGPSYNEQFF. Written as DNA, the CDR3 is TGTGCCAGCAGCACAACCGGGGGGCCCTCCTACAATGAGCAGTTCTTC.

J is TRBJ1-2 and V is TRBV6-1; TRBD1 is a possible D gene (6 bases). V lost 4 bases, J lost 4 bases, and 16 bases lay in between. Germline V gives CDR1 MNHNS, CDR2 SASEGT. The CDR3 extends over 15 amino acids. CDR3 sequence: CASSVGGGESYGYTF. The CDR3 DNA sequence: TGTGCCAGCAGTGTGGGAGGGGGAGAAAGCTATGGCTACACCTTC.

This clonotype showed up just a few times. This chain joins TRBV12-3 or TRBV12-4 and TRBJ1-2; D remains ambiguous. The CDR3 totals 14 residues. V lost 1 base, J lost 7 bases, and 13 bases lay in between. CDR3 coding DNA: TGTGCCAGCAGTTTAGGCCTACCCGGCGCTGGCTACACCTTC. This codes for CASSLGLPGAGYTF.

Regarding this clonotype: The junction shows a germline mismatch at one end, possibly a read error. The chain links TRBV5-1 to TRBJ2-2, with D possibly TRBD1 on 6 matching bases. The CDR3 has 14 amino acids. From germline, CDR1 is SGHRS and CDR2 YFSETQ. The CDR3 sequence is CASSLDRNAGELFF. CDR3 coding DNA: TGCGCCAGCAGCCTCGACAGGAACGCCGGGGAGCTGTTTTTT.

This clonotype was seen only once. CDR3 bases: TGTGCCAGCAGCTTAGATCAAGGTGGCTCCGCGAACACCGGGGAGCTGTTTTTT. It yields the protein CASSLDQGGSANTGELFF. This chain uses TRBV11-3 with TRBJ2-2; no definite D call. V lost 0 bases, J lost 0 bases, and 14 bases lay in between. The V gene's germline CDR1 is SGHNT and CDR2 YENEEA. The CDR3 loop spans 18 amino acids.

This clonotype is deemed medium-sized (0.01 to 0.1%). The V and J genes are TRBV6-5 and TRBJ2-6, with TRBD1 matching 7 bases. The CDR3 is made up of 15 amino acids. V shed 6 bases and J 4 bases; nucleotides not matched to a gene: 6. In germline, CDR1 is MNHEY, CDR2 SVGAGI. CDR3 in amino acids: CASSTGALGANVLTF. The DNA for the CDR3 is TGTGCCAGCAGCACAGGGGCACTGGGGGCCAACGTCCTGACTTTC.

V is TRBV6-2 or TRBV6-3 and J is TRBJ2-3; the match to TRBD2 covers 7 bases. This CDR3 is 15 amino acids long. From germline, CDR1 is MNHEY and CDR2 SVGEGT. J lost 4 bases, V lost 6 bases, and 10 bases had no gene match. Here the CDR3 reads CASRTGLGRADTQYF. DNA for the CDR3: TGTGCCAGCAGGACCGGACTAGGGAGGGCAGATACGCAGTATTTT.

This clonotype has just a few counts. The genes are TRBV5-1 and TRBJ1-3, with 9 bases fitting TRBD1. The V and J ends lost 3 bases and 7 bases, in that order; junction bases with no gene match: 8. The CDR3 length is 15 residues. Germline V gene data show CDR1 as SGHRS and CDR2 as YFSETQ. CDR3: CASSSVGQGKNTIYF. The CDR3 DNA sequence: TGCGCCAGCAGCTCGGTCGGACAGGGGAAGAACACCATATATTTT. The entire variable domain, with the rest obtained from reference TRBV5-1 and TRBJ1-3, is as follows: KAGVTQTPRYLIKTRGQQVTLSCSPISGHRSVSWYQQTPGQGLQFLFEYFSETQRNKGNFPGRFSGRQFSNSRSEMNVSTLELGDSALYLCASSSVGQGKNTIYFGEGSWLTVV.

This clonotype turned up a few times. V and J are TRBV6-2 or TRBV6-3 and TRBJ2-2; D gene unclear. Trimming stripped 4 bases from V and 5 bases from J, with 5 bases between. The CDR3 totals 12 residues. Germline assignment: CDR1 MNHEY and CDR2 SVGEGT. Here the CDR3 reads CASSFLTGELFF. Here the CDR3 DNA reads TGTGCCAGCAGTTTCCTGACCGGGGAGCTGTTTTTT.